These T cell receptor beta chains were read from a single sample in a study of patients and donors after allogeneic stem cell transplantation. TCRdb reprocessed the RT-PCR reads via MiXCR and lists one record per CDR3 protein. The sample has under 200,000 distinct CDR3 sequences; about 32% are singletons. The specimen was blood, either unsorted or a sorted T cell fraction (not recorded which). The origin of the receptors is a human donor who was either an allogeneic HSCT recipient or a stem cell or donor lymphocyte infusion donor (not recorded which). It is not recorded whose cells these are; they may come from a transplant donor. CDR3s include the opening cysteine and the closing phenylalanine or tryptophan. The D gene is left open where the match is weak. The size entry is marked missing in some rows and otherwise reads once, few, many or a size class.

d_gene	v_gene	abundance	j_gene	CDR3nt	CDR3aa
NA	TRBV9	many	TRBJ1-5	TGTGCCAGCAGTCGGCACCCGAGCAATCAGCCCCAGCATTTT	CASSRHPSNQPQHF
NA	TRBV6-5	NA	TRBJ2-3	TGTGCCAGCAATCCGGGACGGACTCTAGCAGATACGCAGTATTTT	CASNPGRTLADTQYF
TRBD1	TRBV5-5	NA	TRBJ1-6	TGTGCCAGCAGCACCGGACAGGGAGGTTCCTATAATTCACCCCTCCACTTT	CASSTGQGGSYNSPLHF
TRBD2	TRBV12-3/TRBV12-4	NA	TRBJ2-1	TGTGCCAGCACTTTAGCGGGAGAGCGACCCATTGATGAGCAGTTCTTC	CASTLAGERPIDEQFF
NA	TRBV12-3/TRBV12-4	many	TRBJ1-4	TGTGCCAGCAGCTCCCGTCGGAGGGGAATGAATGAAAAACTGTTTTTT	CASSSRRRGMNEKLFF
NA	TRBV6-2/TRBV6-3	NA	TRBJ1-2	TGTGCCAGCAGTTACCAGCGGTATGGCTACACCTTC	CASSYQRYGYTF
TRBD2	TRBV4-3	once	TRBJ2-7	TGCGCCAGCAGCCAAGAGGGCCTAGCGGGAGGCCTATACGAGCAGTACTTC	CASSQEGLAGGLYEQYF
TRBD2	TRBV29-1	many	TRBJ2-3	TGCAGCGTTGGGAGGAGTCTACTAGCGGGAGTGGATACGCAGTATTTT	CSVGRSLLAGVDTQYF
NA	TRBV20-1	NA	TRBJ1-3	TGCAGTGTTCCGGCGGCCCGAGGGTGGTCTGGAAACACCATATATTTT	CSVPAARGWSGNTIYF
NA	TRBV5-1	NA	TRBJ2-1	TGCGCCAGCAGGGGCTCTAGCGATCAAAATGAGCAGTTCTTC	CASRGSSDQNEQFF
TRBD1	TRBV25-1	NA	TRBJ1-2	TGTGCCAGCGGACAGGCGGGGAGCTATGGCTACACCTTC	CASGQAGSYGYTF
TRBD2	TRBV6-5	NA	TRBJ2-7	TGTGCCAGCAGTTACTCTGGTAGCGGGAGTGCATCCTACGAGCAGTACTTC	CASSYSGSGSASYEQYF
NA	TRBV2	NA	TRBJ2-3	TGTGCCAGCCCTTCGGGAGATACGCAGTATTTT	CASPSGDTQYF
NA	TRBV12-3/TRBV12-4	NA	TRBJ2-7	TGTGCCAGCAGTTTAGGGGGACGGCTTTACTTC	CASSLGGRLYF
TRBD1	TRBV7-9	NA	TRBJ2-3	TGTGCCAGCAGCTCAAACTGGACAGGGGGCGCGTCAGATACGCAGTATTTT	CASSSNWTGGASDTQYF
NA	TRBV11-2	NA	TRBJ2-3	TGTGCCAGCAGCTTAGTAGGCCCCGATACGCAGTATTTT	CASSLVGPDTQYF
NA	TRBV20-1	few	TRBJ1-3	TGCAGTGCTAGAGGAGGCAGAGCCTCTGGAAACACCATATATTTT	CSARGGRASGNTIYF
NA	TRBV29-1	many	TRBJ1-2	TGCAGCGTGCGGGACTATGGCTACACCTTC	CSVRDYGYTF
NA	TRBV9	many	TRBJ2-3	TGTGCCAGCAGCGTAGGAGGAACAGTGGATACGCAGTATTTT	CASSVGGTVDTQYF
NA	TRBV6-5	few	TRBJ1-5	TGTGCCAGCAGACGACATGTGTATAGCAATCAGCCCCAGCATTTT	CASRRHVYSNQPQHF
TRBD1	TRBV6-2/TRBV6-3	few	TRBJ1-2	TGTGCCAGCAGAAGACGACAGGGCGGCCCAATAAACTATGGCTACACCTTC	CASRRRQGGPINYGYTF
TRBD1	TRBV2	many	TRBJ1-5	TGTGCCAGCAGTCGAGAGACAGGGGGCCAGCCCCAGCATTTT	CASSRETGGQPQHF
NA	TRBV7-2	few	TRBJ1-2	TGTGCCAGCAGCTTAGGGAGGTGGGCCTCTGGGGGCTACACCTTC	CASSLGRWASGGYTF
NA	TRBV20-1	NA	TRBJ2-6	TGCAGTCACAATGTCGGGGCCAACGTCCTGACTTTC	CSHNVGANVLTF
NA	TRBV21-1	NA	TRBJ2-7	TGTGCCAGCAGCAAAGTTGGCCCACAAAACCTCTACGAGCAGTACTTC	CASSKVGPQNLYEQYF
NA	TRBV6-5	few	TRBJ2-7	TGTGCCAGCAGTTACTCGTCGGACTCCTACGAGCAGTACTTC	CASSYSSDSYEQYF
NA	TRBV20-1	NA	TRBJ2-3	TGCAGTGCTAGAGTTGCGTCCGCAGATACGCAGTATTTT	CSARVASADTQYF
TRBD1	TRBV4-1	NA	TRBJ2-3	TGCGCCAGCAGTCACAGGGGGGCAGATACGCAGTATTTT	CASSHRGADTQYF
NA	TRBV4-3	few	TRBJ2-3	TGCGCCAGCAGCCAAGACCCGGCGGGTGGGATAGATACGCAGTATTTT	CASSQDPAGGIDTQYF
NA	TRBV4-3	NA	TRBJ2-3	TGCGCCAGCAGCCAATACGCTGGCGGGATCGGTACAGATACGCAGTATTTT	CASSQYAGGIGTDTQYF
NA	TRBV28	many	TRBJ1-5	TGTGCCAGCAGTTTAAGGGGGGTGGTTCAGCCCCAGCATTTT	CASSLRGVVQPQHF
NA	TRBV7-6	NA	TRBJ2-3	TGTGCCAGCAGCTTAGGTGATTCAGATACGCAGTATTTT	CASSLGDSDTQYF
TRBD1	TRBV20-1	NA	TRBJ2-7	TGCAGTGCTACTCCGGGACAGACGTACGAGCAGTACTTC	CSATPGQTYEQYF
TRBD2	TRBV28	NA	TRBJ2-7	TGTGCCAGCAGTTCCCTAGCGGGAGGTCCCCCTTACGAGCAGTACTTC	CASSSLAGGPPYEQYF
NA	TRBV4-2	NA	TRBJ2-7	TGTGCCAGCAGCCCCCGCACATCCTACGAGCAGTACTTC	CASSPRTSYEQYF
TRBD1	TRBV20-1	few	TRBJ1-1	TGCAGTGCTATCCGACAGGGTGGCACTGAAGCTTTCTTT	CSAIRQGGTEAFF
NA	TRBV2	few	TRBJ2-4	TGTGCCAGCAGTGAAGGCTACGGCAGGGAATGCTTC	CASSEGYGRECF
TRBD2	TRBV5-1	NA	TRBJ2-1	TGCGCCAGCAGCTTGGTGGGAGGGCAGACTGACAATGAGCAGTTCTTC	CASSLVGGQTDNEQFF
NA	TRBV25-1	many	TRBJ1-5	TGTGCCAGCAGCAAATGGTCGGGCATGACAACCTATAGCAATCAGCCCCAGCATTTT	CASSKWSGMTTYSNQPQHF
NA	TRBV9	few	TRBJ2-2	TGTGCCAGCAGCATTAGCGGAGGGGGGAACACCGGGGAGCTGTTTTTT	CASSISGGGNTGELFF
TRBD2	TRBV2	few	TRBJ2-5	TGTGCCAGCAGCGGACTAGCGGGAGGAGAGACCCAGTACTTC	CASSGLAGGETQYF